This is a list of T cell receptor beta chains from one sample in a study of regulatory T cells in long-lasting Graves disease. MiXCR was run by TCRdb on the multiplex PCR reads, yielding one entry per CDR3 protein. This table holds about 500,000 distinct CDR3 sequences, more than 10% found once. This sample also belongs to another study, concerning T cells in Graves' hyperthyroidism and ophthalmopathy.

This specimen was peripheral blood mononuclear cells (PBMCs), taken at new diagnosis, from a patient treated with antithyroid drugs. The receptors here all came from a woman aged 25 to 39 with Graves disease. Both conserved end residues are part of each CDR3. D genes are given only for firm matches. The size entry is marked missing in some rows and otherwise reads once, few, many or a size class.

d_call,v_call,clone_size,j_call,cdr3_nt,cdr3_aa
NA,TRBV28,many,TRBJ2-1,TGTGCCAGCAGCCATCTGATAGGGGGCTCCTACAATGAGCAGTTCTTC,CASSHLIGGSYNEQFF
NA,TRBV4-1,many,TRBJ1-1,TGCGCCAGCAGCCATACGGGGAAACTGAACACTGAAGCTTTCTTT,CASSHTGKLNTEAFF
TRBD1,TRBV9,many,TRBJ1-5,TGTGCCAGCAGCGTAGGAGGGGGCGAGGGTCAGCCCCAGCATTTT,CASSVGGGEGQPQHF
NA,TRBV30,NA,TRBJ1-4,TGTGCCTGGAGTGCAGGGCACACTGCAACTAATGAAAAACTGTTTTTT,CAWSAGHTATNEKLFF
NA,TRBV28,many,TRBJ1-2,TGTGCCAGCAGCTTTTCACAGAACTATGGCTACACCTTC,CASSFSQNYGYTF
TRBD1,TRBV27,many,TRBJ2-2,TGTGCCAGCAGTTTATCCCGACGTCGGGACAGGGGCGACGGGGAGCTGTTTTTT,CASSLSRRRDRGDGELFF
NA,TRBV20-1,many,TRBJ2-3,TGCAGTGCTAGAGAAGGGTCGGGACTGAGCTACGCGCAGTATTTT,CSAREGSGLSYAQYF
NA,TRBV9,few,TRBJ2-7,TGTGCCAGCAGCGTAGCCCCTGGGGGGTACTACGAGCAGTACTTC,CASSVAPGGYYEQYF
NA,TRBV20-1,many,TRBJ1-2,TGCAGTGCTAAGAGGGGGGAAGCTAACTATGGCTACACCTTC,CSAKRGEANYGYTF
NA,TRBV29-1,many,TRBJ1-1,TGCAGCGTTGTATCACGGTTGGGGAACACTGAAGCTTTCTTT,CSVVSRLGNTEAFF
NA,TRBV30,many,TRBJ1-1,TGTGCCTGGAGTGTGCAGACGAACACTGAAGCTTTCTTT,CAWSVQTNTEAFF
NA,TRBV19,few,TRBJ2-1,TGTGCCAGTAGTAACCCATCCGACAGGAACAATGAGCAGTTCTTC,CASSNPSDRNNEQFF
NA,TRBV2,many,TRBJ1-2,TGTGCCAGCAGTGAAAATCGGGTTCTCAATGGCTACACCTTC,CASSENRVLNGYTF
NA,TRBV2,many,TRBJ1-1,TGTGCCAGCAGTGATGACGGATGGCACACTGAAGCTTTCTTT,CASSDDGWHTEAFF
TRBD2,TRBV20-1,few,TRBJ2-1,TGCAGTGCTAGAGGCGGGAGGACCAATTATGACAATGAGCAGTTCTTC,CSARGGRTNYDNEQFF
NA,TRBV6-5,many,TRBJ2-7,TGTGCCAGCAGTTACTCTGGGGGACCATACGAGCAGTACTTC,CASSYSGGPYEQYF
NA,TRBV11-2,NA,TRBJ2-3,TGTGCCAGCAGCGGCCGACAGGACACAGATACGCAGTATTTT,CASSGRQDTDTQYF
NA,TRBV19,few,TRBJ2-3,TGTGCCAGTAGTATTATGTTAGGTCATACAGATACGCAGTATTTT,CASSIMLGHTDTQYF
TRBD2,TRBV20-1,many,TRBJ2-1,TGCAGTGCTAGAGATCTTGGCGGGAGGTTCTATGGGCAGTTCTTC,CSARDLGGRFYGQFF
NA,TRBV9,NA,TRBJ1-4,TGTGCCAGCAGCGTAGATGACAGTGAAAAACTGTTTTTT,CASSVDDSEKLFF
TRBD1,TRBV6-1,many,TRBJ1-1,TGTGCCAGCAGCGAACCCACAGGGGGCGCAACTGAAGCTTTCTTT,CASSEPTGGATEAFF